This TCR beta chain was recovered during a study of chemoradiotherapy in HPV16-positive cancers. Broader study findings: Functional assays defining HPV-specific T cells used only two HPV16-positive patients. In HPV16-positive patients, HPV-responsive T-cell expansion tracked better recurrence-free survival.

V lost 4 bases, J lost 4 bases, and 10 bases lay in between. Germline CDR1 reads SGHAT; CDR2 reads FQNNGV. The CDR3 extends over 14 amino acids. Only in-frame clones appear in the TCRdb table, and some are missing; sequencing was by immunoSEQ multiplex PCR. The sample consists of 25,000 to 35,000 clones, roughly 84% of them appearing once. Points on this clone: Its specificity is unknown.

This sequence was found in a human donor with HPV-associated anogenital cancer. Sequences were derived from blood, sampled from a patient who underwent chemoradiotherapy. The rearrangement joins TRBV11-2 to TRBJ2-2, with D possibly being TRBD1 (6 bases). CDR3 residues: CASSSGQITGELFF. The CDR3 DNA follows: TGTGCCAGCAGCTCAGGACAGATCACCGGGGAGCTGTTTTTT.